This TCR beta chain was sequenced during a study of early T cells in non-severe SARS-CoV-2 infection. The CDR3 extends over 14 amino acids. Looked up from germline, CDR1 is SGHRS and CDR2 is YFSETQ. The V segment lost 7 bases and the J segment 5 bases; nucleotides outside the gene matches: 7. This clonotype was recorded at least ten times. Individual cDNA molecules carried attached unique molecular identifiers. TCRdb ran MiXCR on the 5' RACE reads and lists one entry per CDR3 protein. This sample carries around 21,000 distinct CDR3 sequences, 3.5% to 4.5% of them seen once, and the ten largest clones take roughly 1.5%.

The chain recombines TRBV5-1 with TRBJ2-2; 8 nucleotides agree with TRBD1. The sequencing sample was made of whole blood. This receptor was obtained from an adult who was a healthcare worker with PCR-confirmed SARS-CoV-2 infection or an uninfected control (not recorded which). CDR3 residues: CASRTQGDTGELFF. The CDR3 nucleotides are TGCGCCAGCCGTACACAGGGGGATACCGGGGAGCTGTTTTTT.